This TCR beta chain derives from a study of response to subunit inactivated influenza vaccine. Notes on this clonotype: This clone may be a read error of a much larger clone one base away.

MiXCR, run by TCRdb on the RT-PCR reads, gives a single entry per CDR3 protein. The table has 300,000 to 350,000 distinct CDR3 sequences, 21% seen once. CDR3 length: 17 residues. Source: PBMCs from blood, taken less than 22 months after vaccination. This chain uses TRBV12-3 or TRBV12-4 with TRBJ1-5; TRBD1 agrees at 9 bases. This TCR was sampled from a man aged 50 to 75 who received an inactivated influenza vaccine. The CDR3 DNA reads TGTGCCAGCAGCAGGGACAGGGTGGGTGCGTTGAATCAGGCCCAGCATTTT. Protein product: CASSRDRVGALNQAQHF.